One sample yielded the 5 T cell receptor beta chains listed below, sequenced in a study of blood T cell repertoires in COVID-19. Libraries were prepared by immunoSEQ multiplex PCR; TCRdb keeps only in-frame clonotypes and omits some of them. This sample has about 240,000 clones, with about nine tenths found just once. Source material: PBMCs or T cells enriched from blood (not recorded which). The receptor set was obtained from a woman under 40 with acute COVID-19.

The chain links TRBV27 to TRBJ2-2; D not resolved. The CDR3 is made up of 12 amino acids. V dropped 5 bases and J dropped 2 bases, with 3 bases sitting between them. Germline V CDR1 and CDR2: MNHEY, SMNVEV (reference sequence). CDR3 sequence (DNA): TGTGCCAGCAGTGTAAACACCGGGGAGCTGTTTTTT. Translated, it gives CASSVNTGELFF.

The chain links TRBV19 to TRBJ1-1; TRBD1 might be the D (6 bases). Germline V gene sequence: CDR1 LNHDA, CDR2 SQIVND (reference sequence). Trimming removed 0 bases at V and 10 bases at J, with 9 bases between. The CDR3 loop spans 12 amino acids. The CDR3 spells CASSIEGGLAFF. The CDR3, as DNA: TGTGCCAGTAGTATAGAAGGGGGATTAGCTTTCTTT.

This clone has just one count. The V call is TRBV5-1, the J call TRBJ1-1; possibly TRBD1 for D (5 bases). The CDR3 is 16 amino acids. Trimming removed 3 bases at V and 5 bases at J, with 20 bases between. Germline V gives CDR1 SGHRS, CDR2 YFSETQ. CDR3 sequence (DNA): TGCGCCAGCAGCTACCAAGCCCAGGGCTGGGAAACTGAAGCTTTCTTT. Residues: CASSYQAQGWETEAFF.

The CDR3 here is CASLDREDANTEAFF. The CDR3 DNA sequence: TGTGCCAGCCTAGACAGGGAGGATGCGAACACTGAAGCTTTCTTT. V and J are TRBV27 and TRBJ1-1, with TRBD1 matching 7 bases. V lost 8 bases to trimming and J lost 1 base; unmatched junction nucleotides: 10. Germline CDR1 is MNHEY and CDR2 is SMNVEV (reference sequence). This CDR3 contains 15 residues.

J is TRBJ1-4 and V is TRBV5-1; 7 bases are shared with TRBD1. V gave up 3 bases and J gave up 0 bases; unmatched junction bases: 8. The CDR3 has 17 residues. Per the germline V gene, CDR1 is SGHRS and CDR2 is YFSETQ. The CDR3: CASSSRGGHATNEKLFF. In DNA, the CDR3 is TGCGCCAGCAGCTCCCGAGGGGGCCACGCAACTAATGAAAAACTGTTTTTT.